This TCR beta chain was captured in a study of cytomegalovirus exposure and HLA in healthy donors. Findings and limits, study-wide: Sequencing had likely introduced a cluster of highly shared sequence variants as an artifact. Confirmation was obtained in vitro that three CMV-associated chains are specific for CMV antigens.

The PCR contained 60 Vbeta and 13 Jbeta primers. The assay was immunoSEQ multiplex PCR, and TCRdb's table has in-frame clones only and misses some. Its listing shows about 110,000 clones. About this clone: What it binds is not known.

CDR3 size: 14 residues. The V and J ends lost 5 bases and 7 bases respectively, with 14 bases between them. CDR1 is SGHTA and CDR2 is FQGNSA in the germline V gene. This TCR was sampled from a man aged 35 to 55 in good health and CMV-seropositive. V is TRBV7-2 and J is TRBJ1-4; no clear D. Source material: PBMCs. The CDR3 sequence is CASSPPGRGEKLFF. CDR3 DNA: TGTGCCAGCAGCCCTCCGGGAAGAGGTGAAAAACTGTTTTTT.